Listed below are T cell receptor beta chains from one sample, sequenced in a study of blood T cell repertoires in COVID-19. The protocol was immunoSEQ multiplex PCR, while the TCRdb copy is restricted to in-frame clones and leaves out a portion. In the table there are roughly 250,000 clones, around 87% of which are singletons. The material sequenced was PBMCs or T cells enriched from blood (not recorded which). Receptors originate from a woman younger than 45 with acute COVID-19. Each CDR3 is given with its conserved first and last residue.

v_call cdr3_aa
TRBV6-5 CASRPGQGAHNEQFF
TRBV5-1 CASSPGLGDRGEETQYF
TRBV6-5 CASSYAGFDEQFF
TRBV11-2 CASRDPGQGTSQQFF
TRBV19 CASNTPGISGNTIYF
TRBV7-3 CASSEVQGGGYTF
TRBV15 CATSRGGLATNEKLFF
TRBV30 CAWSRLSDTQYF
TRBV30 CAWSSAGLPQRNTIYF
TRBV5-1 CASSSTGTGGTEAFF
TRBV30 CAWSMTGVFSPLHF
TRBV11-3 CASSAGKTSGPTDTQYF
TRBV19 CASTPGGVSSYEQYF
TRBV7-3 CASSLSAVTYNEQFF
TRBV11-3 CASSSSGGNSYNEQFF
TRBV9 CASSYKGLAGGGANVLTF
TRBV4-3 CASSQDHRAAGANVLTF
TRBV7-9 CASSSHALGTGANEKLFF
TRBV11-2 CASSEPPGGTIYF
TRBV19 CASTQGSGANVLTF
TRBV3-1/TRBV3-2 CASSQVNRGLDEQYF
TRBV12-3/TRBV12-4 CASSFFSGNEQFF
TRBV20-1 CSASLPGYGYTF
TRBV6-5 CASTDRLSYNEQFF
TRBV27 CASSLNPSGYYNEQFF
TRBV19 CASSPGTSGQPQHF